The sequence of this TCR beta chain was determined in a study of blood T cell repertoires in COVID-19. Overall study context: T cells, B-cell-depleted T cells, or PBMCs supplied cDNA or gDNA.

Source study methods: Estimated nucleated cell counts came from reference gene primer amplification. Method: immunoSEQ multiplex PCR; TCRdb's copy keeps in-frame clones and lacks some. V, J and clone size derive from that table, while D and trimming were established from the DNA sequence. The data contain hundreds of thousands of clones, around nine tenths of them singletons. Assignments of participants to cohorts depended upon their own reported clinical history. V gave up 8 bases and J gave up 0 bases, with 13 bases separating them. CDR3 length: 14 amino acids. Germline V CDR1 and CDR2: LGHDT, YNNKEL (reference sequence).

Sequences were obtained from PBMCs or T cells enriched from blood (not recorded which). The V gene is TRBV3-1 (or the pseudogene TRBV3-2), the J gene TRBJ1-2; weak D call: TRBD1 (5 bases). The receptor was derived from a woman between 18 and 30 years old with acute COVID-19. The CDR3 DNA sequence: TGTGCCAGCGGGGCATACAGTGCTAACTATGGCTACACCTTC. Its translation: CASGAYSANYGYTF.